This TCR beta chain was retrieved from a study of T-cell memory formation after mild COVID-19 (dated by TCRdb to the early 2020s). Study-wide context: TCR sequence clusters from the two donors were largely donor specific. In a couple of donors, T-cell clones that expanded and contracted after mild COVID-19 were tracked by sequencing TCRalpha and TCRbeta repertoires over time. Two young, previously healthy adult volunteers, one female and one male, were included in the cohort.

This clonotype has a count of ten or more. This receptor's antigen is unknown. Qualities for individual bases were not recorded, and no much larger clone is one base off. Ficoll-Paque density gradient centrifugation was the method used to isolate PBMCs. Points the paper makes about the study in general: Balanced CD4/CD8 phenotypes were observed for clones contracting from day 15 to 85, whereas a bias towards CD4+ was observed for a second wave of clones expanding from day 15 to 37. Whether the second-wave clones peaking on day 37 were SARS-CoV-2 specific was not confirmed. Contracting CD4+ clones appeared mostly in the CM and EM memory subsets, whereas CD8+ clones were enriched in EMRA. The study included only a couple of mild cases, and larger cohorts that include severe cases with pre-infection samples were judged to be necessary. Some responding clones were detected in pre-infection memory, suggesting pre-existing cross-reactive memory T cells joined the SARS-CoV-2 response.

Reading from cysteine to phenylalanine, the CDR3 counts 13 amino acids. Just CDR3 DNA is preserved here, 39 bases in frame from base 1. The germline V gene gives CDR1 as MDHEN and CDR2 as SYDVKM. V is trimmed back by 2 bases and J by 3 bases, and the junction contains 0 bases that no gene match accounts for. TCRdb lists the instrument as Illumina NovaSeq 6000. TCRalpha and TCRbeta cDNA libraries were built by 5'RACE with constant-segment primers, adding sample barcodes and unique molecular identifiers. RNA was extracted from every sample with Trizol reagent. Libraries were amplified in two PCR steps, with a second sample barcode and Illumina TruSeq adapters added in the second step. Libraries were sequenced on an Illumina NovaSeq with 2 x 150 bp paired-end reads. On the study's bioinformatics: The reads were demultiplexed and collapsed into UMI-guided consensus sequences using migec v1.2.7. Using mixcr v2.1.11, the UMI consensuses were aligned to TRA and TRB V and J templates and assembled into clonotypes. Clonotypes were classified as expanded or contracted when called significant by both edgeR and NoisET, with noise models trained on biological replicates. For edgeR calls, the thresholds were a false discovery rate-adjusted p below 0.01 and a log2 fold-change of 1. As an exploratory analysis of dynamics, max-normalized trajectories of the 1000 most abundant clonotypes were examined with PCA combined with hierarchical clustering. The CD4 or CD8 phenotype of responding clones was assigned using the separately sequenced CD4+ and CD8+ repertoires. TCRdb redid the processing of the public reads, applying fastp at Q25 and MiXCR, and retained in-frame beta chains. Each CDR3 protein appears once, grouped with its most common genes and DNA. What appears here as the V and J calls and clone size reflects TCRdb's work, not the paper's. Counted in this sample were approximately 98,000 distinct CDR3 sequences; about a sixth of them appeared once. The ten largest account for around 5.1% of the sample.

Sequences were obtained from PBMCs or a T cell subset sorted from them (not recorded which). The chain joins TRBV28 to TRBJ1-2, and 7 bases in between align with TRBD1. The TCR sequence derives from a young man who had mild COVID-19 (a few samples of this study predate the infection). The sample titles of this study are shuffled in the database, so cell type and time point are left out; the donor was told from shared clones. The CDR3 corresponds to CASSLGTDYGYTF. The nucleotide sequence is given as TGTGCCAGCAGTTTAGGGACAGACTATGGCTACACCTTC.